Each of the 18 T cell receptor beta chains below was sequenced from the same sample in a study of T cell responses to AZD1222 COVID-19 vaccine. The protocol was immunoSEQ multiplex PCR, while the TCRdb copy is restricted to in-frame clones and leaves out a portion. The sample includes 160,000 or so clones, 94% seen only once; the top ten take 5.1%. The sequenced sample was peripheral blood, obtained 28 days after the second AZD1222 dose. The source is an adult who received the AZD1222 COVID-19 vaccine.

The CDR3 region is CASSHNRGLKEKLFF. As DNA, the CDR3 is TGTGCCAGCAGCCACAACAGGGGGCTTAAGGAAAAACTGTTTTTT. The V gene is TRBV5-4, the J gene TRBJ1-4, with 9 positions matching TRBD1. CDR1 is SGHNT and CDR2 is YYREEE in the germline V gene (reference sequence). The junction had 9 bases not matched to a gene; V was cut back by 4 bases and J by 8 bases. CDR3 length equals 15 residues.

The rearrangement uses TRBV6-1 and TRBJ1-2; D not resolved. The CDR3 runs to 13 residues. Between the trimmed V and J ends, which lost 3 bases and 5 bases, there was a span of 10 bases. Germline assignment: CDR1 MNHNS and CDR2 SASEGT. The chain's CDR3 is CASSEVGSYGYTF. CDR3 DNA sequence: TGTGCCAGCAGTGAGGTCGGCTCGTATGGCTACACCTTC.

This chain links TRBV21-1 with TRBJ1-5. TRBV21-1 is described as a pseudogene. The CDR3 has 21 amino acids. CDR3 sequence: CASSKLPAGLEETYSNQPQHF. CDR3 nucleotide sequence: TGTGCCAGCAGCAAACTTCCGGCGGGACTCGAAGAGACCTATAGCAATCAGCCCCAGCATTTT.

V is TRBV3-1 (or the pseudogene TRBV3-2) and J is TRBJ2-1, with TRBD2 matching over 10 bases. CDR1 and CDR2 (germline): LGHDT, YNNKEL (reference sequence). The ends lost 3 bases at V and 0 bases at J; junction bases unmatched: 8. The CDR3 length is 18 residues. CDR3 in DNA: TGTGCCAGCAGCCAGTTAGCGGGAGGAGGAAACTCCTACAATGAGCAGTTCTTC. It yields the protein CASSQLAGGGNSYNEQFF.

V and J are TRBV12-3 or TRBV12-4 and TRBJ2-3; D not resolved. CDR3 size: 12 residues. Trimming took off 7 bases at V and 0 bases at J, with 5 bases between the two ends. In DNA form, the CDR3 reads TGTGCCAGCACCGAAAGCACAGATACGCAGTATTTT. Its translation is CASTESTDTQYF.

V gene TRBV6-5 combines with J gene TRBJ1-1, with D hard to call. Germline lookup yields CDR1 MNHEY and CDR2 SVGAGI. The V end was cut by 3 bases, the J end by 3 bases, with 11 bases between. This CDR3 is 14 amino acids long. The CDR3 region is CASSYNPADTEAFF. The CDR3 DNA reads as TGTGCCAGCAGTTATAATCCAGCGGACACTGAAGCTTTCTTT.

The V call is TRBV5-1, the J call TRBJ2-2; TRBD1 aligns across 10 bases. The CDR3 totals 15 residues. Losses at the gene ends were 4 bases for V and 4 bases for J; bases not matched to a gene: 4. Germline CDR1 is SGHRS and CDR2 is YFSETQ. The CDR3 coding sequence is TGCGCCAGCAGCGGATGGGACAGGGGCACCGGGGAGCTGTTTTTT. This encodes CASSGWDRGTGELFF.

The J gene is TRBJ2-3, the V gene TRBV6-4; 11 bases are a match to TRBD2. Germline assignment: CDR1 MRHNA and CDR2 SNTAGT. V lost 7 bases and J lost 3; bases outside the gene matches: 18. The CDR3 totals 19 residues. DNA for the CDR3: TGTGCCAGCATGGGGGGGAGGTTAACTAGCGGGAGTAGGACAGATACGCAGTATTTT. It encodes CASMGGRLTSGSRTDTQYF.

The J gene is TRBJ1-5, the V gene TRBV28; 7 nucleotides line up with TRBD1. Trimming cost V 5 bases and J 7 bases; bases outside gene matches: 5. Germline V gene lookup returns CDR1 MDHEN and CDR2 SYDVKM. The CDR3 length is 13 residues. The DNA for the CDR3 is TGTGCCAGCAGTGGGGACAGCCACCAGCCCCAGCATTTT. Its translation: CASSGDSHQPQHF.

The chain couples TRBV13 to TRBJ2-7, with 11 bases fitting TRBD1. Germline V gene sequence: CDR1 PRHDT, CDR2 FYEKMQ (reference sequence). The CDR3 has 15 amino acids. With 3 bases clipped from V and 5 bases from J, the junction kept 6 bases outside the gene matches. The CDR3 DNA follows: TGTGCCAGCAGCTTGAGGGACAGGGGGTTGCACGAGCAGTACTTC. Translation gives CASSLRDRGLHEQYF. Based on the CDR3 plus reference TRBV13 and TRBJ2-7, the full variable domain is AAGVIQSPRHLIKEKRETATLKCYPIPRHDTVYWYQQGPGQDPQFLISFYEKMQSDKGSIPDRFSAQQFSDYHSELNMSSLELGDSALYFCASSLRDRGLHEQYFGPGTRLTVT.

The chain couples TRBV5-5 to TRBJ2-7, with TRBD1 matching over 9 bases. From germline, CDR1 is SGHKS and CDR2 YYEKEE (reference sequence). This CDR3 spans 14 amino acids. The ends lost 2 bases at V and 4 bases at J; junction bases unmatched: 4. The CDR3 loop is CASSFAQGAYEQYF. The CDR3 DNA sequence: TGTGCCAGCAGCTTCGCACAGGGGGCTTACGAGCAGTACTTC.

This CDR3 reads CAWSVSSTGVDGYTF. CDR3 DNA: TGTGCCTGGAGTGTAAGTTCGACGGGGGTGGATGGCTACACCTTC. The chain recombines TRBV30 with TRBJ1-2, with D perhaps matching TRBD1 (5 bases). V shed 0 bases and J shed 6 bases, with 17 bases lying between them. The CDR3 extends over 15 amino acids. From germline, CDR1 is GTSNPN and CDR2 SVGIG (reference sequence).

This chain connects TRBV6-5 to TRBJ1-1; 9 bases fit TRBD1. The CDR3 runs 13 residues. Losses at the gene ends were 3 bases for V and 7 bases for J; bases not matched to a gene: 3. The germline gives CDR1 MNHEY, CDR2 SVGAGI. The CDR3 coding sequence is TGTGCCAGCAGTTATGGGACAGGGCTTGAAGCTTTCTTT. It translates to CASSYGTGLEAFF.

This clone was seen a single time. The CDR3 protein is CASSQDGTYGTQYF. The CDR3 DNA reads TGTGCCAGCAGCCAAGATGGGACCTACGGTACGCAGTATTTT. The chain employs TRBV3-1 (or the pseudogene TRBV3-2) and TRBJ2-3; perhaps D is TRBD1 or TRBD2 (5 bases each). The CDR3 contains 14 residues. The V end was cut by 0 bases, the J end by 8 bases, with 12 bases between. Germline assignment: CDR1 LGHDT and CDR2 YNNKEL (reference sequence).

V is TRBV10-3 and J is TRBJ1-2, with 9 bases matching TRBD1. J gave up 5 bases and V 4 bases, and 8 bases lay outside the gene matches. From germline, CDR1 is ENHRY and CDR2 SYGVKD. The CDR3 totals 15 residues. The CDR3 is CAISAFGGQGYGYTF. CDR3 coding DNA: TGTGCCATCAGTGCATTTGGAGGACAGGGGTATGGCTACACCTTC.

The DNA for the CDR3 is TGTGCCAGCAGTTTGGAGGGGGTCTACACCTTC. Translating gives CASSLEGVYTF. J is TRBJ1-2 and V is TRBV28; the D gene is possibly TRBD1 (6 bases). V was shortened by 3 bases and J by 10 bases, with 9 bases between the two germline ends. The CDR3 is 11 amino acids. Germline V gene lookup returns CDR1 MDHEN and CDR2 SYDVKM.

This sequence joins TRBV7-8 and TRBJ2-7, with TRBD2 identical over 8 bases. This CDR3 comprises 15 residues. The V gene's germline CDR1 is SGHVS and CDR2 FQNEAQ. Germline trimming cut 4 bases from V and 4 bases from J; bases unmatched to any gene: 9. The CDR3 loop is CASSWSGSGEYEQYF. The CDR3 region has the DNA TGTGCCAGCAGCTGGTCCGGTAGCGGGGAGTACGAGCAGTACTTC.

The chain has TRBV10-3 and TRBJ2-7; D gene uncertain. With 3 bases removed from V and 0 bases from J, the gap between germline ends came to 18 bases. CDR3 length equals 17 residues. Germline loops: CDR1 ENHRY, CDR2 SYGVKD. The CDR3 DNA follows: TGTGCCATCAGTGACACCCCCCTAGGGCAAGGCTCCTACGAGCAGTACTTC. Translating it yields CAISDTPLGQGSYEQYF.